One sample yielded the 25 T cell receptor beta chains listed below, sequenced in a study of T-cell memory formation after mild COVID-19. Each CDR3 protein is one row after TCRdb ran MiXCR on the 5' RACE reads. The data hold hundreds of thousands of distinct CDR3 sequences, with roughly 15% observed a single time. Sequencing was done on a sample of PBMCs or a T cell subset sorted from them (not recorded which). Receptors originate from a man between 18 and 29 years old who had mild COVID-19 (a few samples of this study predate the infection). Cell type and time point are not known.

This clonotype was seen a handful of times. The genes are TRBV12-3 or TRBV12-4 and TRBJ2-2; 9 bases fit TRBD1. This CDR3 has 16 residues. V was pared by 1 base and J by 4 bases, with 4 bases of the junction left unmatched. The DNA for the CDR3 is TGTGCCAGCAGTTTAGGGGACAGGGAGATCACCGGGGAGCTGTTTTTT. It codes for CASSLGDREITGELFF.

The chain joins TRBV2 to TRBJ2-7; D unresolved. The CDR3 covers 11 residues. Germline CDR1 SNHLY, CDR2 FYNNEI. Trimming shortened V by 3 bases and J by 3 bases, and 3 bases separated the two germline ends. CDR3 sequence reads: CASSDGYEQYV. CDR3 bases: TGTGCCAGCAGTGACGGCTACGAGCAGTACGTC.

The chain recombines TRBV6-5 with TRBJ1-5; D might be TRBD1 (6 bases). Germline CDR1 reads MNHEY; CDR2 reads SVGAGI. This CDR3 spans 15 amino acids. The V end was cut by 5 bases, the J end by 2 bases, with 13 bases between. The CDR3 DNA sequence: TGTGCCAGCAGTAAACAGGGTAGCGGCAATCAGCCCCAGCATTTT. Protein sequence: CASSKQGSGNQPQHF.

This clonotype was detected only a few times. This chain joins TRBV6-2 or TRBV6-3 and TRBJ2-7, with D possibly matching TRBD2 (5 bases). V shed 6 bases and J shed 5 bases, with 11 bases lying between them. The CDR3 runs 12 residues. Germline values: CDR1 MNHEY, CDR2 SVGEGT. CDR3 region: CASRPGYNEQYF. CDR3 nucleotide sequence: TGTGCCAGCAGGCCGGGGTACAACGAGCAGTACTTC.

V and J are TRBV11-1 and TRBJ2-1; 9 bases are a match to TRBD2. The CDR3 length is 16 residues. V gave up 4 bases and J gave up 7 bases; unmatched junction bases: 11. Germline V CDR1 and CDR2: SGHAT, FQDESV (reference sequence). CDR3 sequence: CASSYLAGRYRNEQFF. CDR3 nucleotides: TGTGCCAGCAGCTATCTAGCGGGGAGGTATAGAAATGAGCAGTTCTTC.

V and J are TRBV24-1 and TRBJ2-3; 8 bases match TRBD2. V gave up 4 bases and J gave up 4 bases; unmatched junction bases: 9. CDR1 and CDR2 (germline): KGHDR, SFDVKD. This CDR3 spans 16 amino acids. CDR3 sequence reads: CATSDTRGSGADTQYF. CDR3 nucleotide sequence: TGTGCCACCAGTGACACTCGGGGTAGCGGGGCAGATACGCAGTATTTT.

The DNA of the CDR3 is TGTGCCAGCTCACCTGGGACAGGGGGCGGAGAGACCCAGTACTTC. This codes for CASSPGTGGGETQYF. The chain carries TRBV18 and TRBJ2-5; 12 bases match TRBD1. Germline V gene sequence: CDR1 KGHSH, CDR2 LQKENI. After removal of 3 bases from V and 4 bases from J, the junction contained 3 bases not matched to a gene. The CDR3 spans 15 residues.

This clonotype was counted a few times. This chain uses TRBV25-1 with TRBJ2-1, with D maybe TRBD2 (5 bases). V lost 2 bases to trimming and J lost 6 bases, with 26 bases between them. The germline gives CDR1 MGHDK, CDR2 SYGVNS. The CDR3 runs 19 residues. In nucleotides, the CDR3 is TGTGCCAGCAGTGAACCCCCCAGTAGCGAGTCCCGAGCACCCAATGAGCAGTTCTTC. It is translated as CASSEPPSSESRAPNEQFF.

This clonotype was counted between two and nine times. The V gene is TRBV2, the J gene TRBJ2-4; the D is unclear. Germline V gives CDR1 SNHLY, CDR2 FYNNEI. The CDR3 covers 13 residues. V lost 3 bases and J 4 bases, leaving 7 bases between the germline ends. The CDR3 region has the DNA TGTGCCAGCAGTGAGCCTCTAAAAAACATTCAGTACTTC. This sequence encodes CASSEPLKNIQYF.

The chain recombines TRBV4-2 with TRBJ2-2, with 7 bases fitting TRBD1. Trimming took 7 bases from V and 3 from J; bases not matched to a gene: 8. The CDR3 extends over 15 amino acids. Germline CDR1 is LGHNA and CDR2 is YNFKEQ. Here the CDR3 DNA reads TGTGCCAGCATCCCCGAACAGGGGTACACCGGGGAGCTGTTTTTT. Residues: CASIPEQGYTGELFF.

This clonotype was seen a few times. The V and J genes are TRBV2 and TRBJ1-5, with D maybe TRBD1 (5 bases). The germline CDR1 and CDR2 sequences are SNHLY and FYNNEI. V lost 7 bases and J lost 0, with 13 bases in between. The length of the CDR3 is 15 residues. CDR3 nucleotide sequence: TGTGCCAGCAAAGGGACGGCAAATAGCAATCAGCCCCAGCATTTT. Protein product: CASKGTANSNQPQHF. The variable domain in full, completed from reference TRBV2 and TRBJ1-5, reads EPEVTQTPSHQVTQMGQEVILRCVPISNHLYFYWYRQILGQKVEFLVSFYNNEISEKSEIFDDQFSVERPDGSNFTLKIRSTKLEDSAMYFCASKGTANSNQPQHFGDGTRLSIL.

This clonotype was counted a few times. The chain uses TRBV20-1 and TRBJ2-7; D is ambiguous. Deletions cut 0 bases from V and 0 bases from J, with 12 bases between. The germline V gene has CDR1 DFQATT and CDR2 SNEGSKA (reference sequence). The CDR3 has 15 amino acids. The CDR3 region is CSARDLSTDSYEQYF. DNA of the CDR3: TGCAGTGCTAGAGACCTGTCGACGGACTCCTACGAGCAGTACTTC.

J is TRBJ2-1 and V is TRBV9; D could derive from TRBD1 or TRBD2 (5 bases each). This CDR3 comprises 14 residues. Germline loops: CDR1 SGDLS, CDR2 YYNGEE. The germline V and J ends were trimmed by 0 bases and 8 bases, with 12 bases remaining between them. This chain's CDR3 is CASSVVVGTDEQFF. In DNA, the CDR3 is TGTGCCAGCAGCGTAGTCGTCGGGACGGATGAGCAGTTCTTC. Full variable domain (missing parts from reference TRBV9 and TRBJ2-1): DSGVTQTPKHLITATGQRVTLRCSPRSGDLSVYWYQQSLDQGLQFLIQYYNGEERAKGNILERFSAQQFPDLHSELNLSSLELGDSALYFCASSVVVGTDEQFFGPGTRLTVL.

This clonotype came up a few times. The rearrangement uses TRBV7-2 and TRBJ2-2; 7 bases match TRBD1. This CDR3 is built from 15 residues. With V trimmed by 5 bases and J by 4 bases, 7 bases remained unmatched. Germline assignment: CDR1 SGHTA and CDR2 FQGNSA. The chain's CDR3 is CASSRLQGSTGELFF. CDR3 nucleotide sequence: TGTGCCAGCAGCCGACTACAGGGGAGCACCGGGGAGCTGTTTTTT.

This clonotype was counted a few times. The chain joins TRBV7-6 to TRBJ2-5; TRBD1 agrees at 11 bases. The CDR3 covers 15 residues. Germline V gives CDR1 SGHVS, CDR2 FNYEAQ. Trimming took 4 bases from V and 5 from J; bases not matched to a gene: 6. CDR3 DNA: TGTGCCAGCAGCTCCGGACAGGGGGCATCGGAGACCCAGTACTTC. This encodes CASSSGQGASETQYF.

This clonotype was recorded a few times. The gene calls are TRBV7-2 and TRBJ2-3; TRBD2 matches 8 bases. The CDR3 has 15 amino acids. Germline V lookup: CDR1 SGHTA, CDR2 FQGNSA. The V gene end was trimmed by 3 bases and the J gene end by 4 bases; junction bases not matched to a gene: 6. CDR3 nucleotides: TGTGCCAGCAGCTTCGTTGGGCGGGGGGCAGATACGCAGTATTTT. Translating it yields CASSFVGRGADTQYF.

Worth noting for this clonotype: The junction departs from the called germline gene at one end, perhaps through a read error. The genes are TRBV12-3 or TRBV12-4 and TRBJ1-1, with 8 bases matching TRBD1. This CDR3 spans 13 amino acids. CDR3 sequence: CASSRQGRAEALF. CDR3 nucleotide sequence: TGTGCCAGCAGCAGACAGGGGCGTGCTGAAGCTTTATTT.

In this sample, this clonotype turned up a few times. The chain uses TRBV29-1 and TRBJ1-2, with TRBD1 identical over 7 bases. CDR1 is SQVTM and CDR2 is ANQGSEA in the germline V gene. V lost 7 bases to trimming and J lost 4 bases; unmatched junction nucleotides: 3. This CDR3 contains 11 residues. Written as DNA, the CDR3 is TGCAGCGCTCGGGACAGCTATGGCTACACCTTC. This translates into CSARDSYGYTF.

V usage is TRBV20-1 and J usage is TRBJ2-3; 13 nucleotides align to TRBD2. Germline loops: CDR1 DFQATT, CDR2 SNEGSKA (reference sequence). The junction had 7 bases not matched to a gene; V was cut back by 5 bases and J by 2 bases. CDR3 length: 16 residues. CDR3 sequence: CSAPAGLAGVTDTQYF. DNA for the CDR3: TGCAGTGCTCCGGCTGGACTAGCGGGGGTCACAGATACGCAGTATTTT.

This clonotype turned up a few times. This chain uses TRBV7-2 with TRBJ2-5; TRBD2 aligns across 11 bases. The germline gives CDR1 SGHTA, CDR2 FQGNSA. Trimming took 4 bases from V and 5 from J; bases not matched to a gene: 12. The CDR3 spans 17 residues. CDR3 DNA sequence: TGTGCCAGCAGCTCTCCTAGCGGGGGGCCGCCGGGGGAGACCCAGTACTTC. Translating it yields CASSSPSGGPPGETQYF.

The V call is TRBV5-1, the J call TRBJ1-2, with no clear D. Trimming shortened V by 1 base and J by 6 bases, and 10 bases separated the two germline ends. Germline CDR1 and CDR2: SGHRS and YFSETQ. This CDR3 comprises 13 residues. This CDR3 is CASSLNPEDGYTF. DNA for the CDR3: TGCGCCAGCAGCTTGAATCCCGAGGATGGCTACACCTTC.

This clonotype was found a few times. V usage is TRBV4-1 and J usage is TRBJ2-3; TRBD2 is a possible D gene (6 bases). Germline CDR1 reads MGHRA; CDR2 reads YSYEKL. Trimming removed 1 base at V and 8 bases at J, with 13 bases between. The CDR3 covers 14 residues. The CDR3 nucleotides read TGCGCCAGCAGCCAAGTTGCCGGGGGTGGTACGCAGTATTTT. It specifies CASSQVAGGGTQYF.

This clonotype was counted at least ten times. V gene TRBV5-1 combines with J gene TRBJ2-1; 10 nucleotides match TRBD2. CDR3 length: 15 amino acids. With 0 bases clipped from V and 8 bases from J, the junction kept 5 bases outside the gene matches. Germline V gene data show CDR1 as SGHRS and CDR2 as YFSETQ. The CDR3 coding sequence is TGCGCCAGCAGCTTGGCAGCGGGGGGGCCGGATGAGCAGTTCTTC. Translated, it gives CASSLAAGGPDEQFF.

This chain links TRBV10-3 with TRBJ1-2; 10 bases are shared with TRBD1. Germline V gene sequence: CDR1 ENHRY, CDR2 SYGVKD. Unmatched junction bases numbered 12, after V lost 0 bases and J lost 5 bases. The CDR3 length is 18 residues. CDR3 bases: TGTGCCATCAGTGAGTCCGACAGGGGGCAGGTTTTCAATTATGGCTACACCTTC. Translating gives CAISESDRGQVFNYGYTF.

This sequence joins TRBV12-5 and TRBJ2-3; TRBD2 matches 8 bases. Losses at the gene ends were 4 bases for V and 0 bases for J; bases not matched to a gene: 3. Germline values: CDR1 LGHNT, CDR2 FRNRAP. The CDR3 spans 15 residues. As DNA, the CDR3 is TGTGCTAGTGGTTCGGGGGGGGTCAGCACAGATACGCAGTATTTT. It codes for CASGSGGVSTDTQYF.